A selection of T cell receptor beta chains follows, all from one sample in a study of T cells after yellow fever vaccination. A single record per CDR3 protein comes from TCRdb applying MiXCR to the 5' RACE reads. The table lists about 330,000 distinct CDR3 sequences, 4.1% of them singletons. Sequencing used PBMCs, obtained 5 days after the yellow fever booster vaccination. These receptors were taken from a man younger than 35 who received the YFV17D yellow fever vaccine. CDR3s include the opening cysteine and the closing phenylalanine or tryptophan. D genes are given only for firm matches. Clone size is not always given. Where it is, it says once, few, many or a class for expanded clones.

clone size,J gene,V gene,D gene,CDR3 protein,CDR3 DNA
NA,TRBJ1-4,TRBV5-6,TRBD1,CASSPLTGVRKLFF,TGTGCCAGCAGCCCCCTGACAGGGGTTCGGAAACTGTTTTTT
many,TRBJ2-5,TRBV15,NA,CATSRDGGRRAETQYF,TGTGCCACCAGCAGAGATGGCGGCCGTCGGGCGGAGACCCAGTACTTC
NA,TRBJ1-4,TRBV18,TRBD1,CASSLGQGIGEKLFF,TGTGCCAGCTCACTGGGACAGGGAATCGGTGAAAAACTGTTTTTT
many,TRBJ2-7,TRBV4-1,TRBD2,CASSPGRGTYEQYF,TGCGCCAGCAGCCCCGGGAGGGGAACCTACGAGCAGTACTTC
NA,TRBJ2-2,TRBV7-9,NA,CASSPLGGNTGELFF,TGTGCCAGCAGCCCACTAGGCGGGAACACCGGGGAGCTGTTTTTT
few,TRBJ2-7,TRBV4-1,TRBD2,CASSPSGGEFNEQYF,TGCGCCAGCAGCCCCTCGGGAGGGGAGTTCAACGAGCAGTACTTC
NA,TRBJ2-5,TRBV19,NA,CASSIDRNQETQYF,TGTGCCAGTAGTATAGACAGGAACCAAGAGACCCAGTACTTC
many,TRBJ2-2,TRBV5-4,NA,CASSLIATGELFF,TGTGCCAGCAGCTTGATAGCCACCGGGGAGCTGTTTTTT
few,TRBJ2-2,TRBV7-3,NA,CASSPGTGGTGELFF,TGTGCCAGCAGCCCCGGAACCGGAGGCACCGGGGAGCTGTTTTTT
few,TRBJ2-1,TRBV6-5,TRBD2,CASSYPTGGDNEQFF,TGTGCCAGCAGTTACCCTACGGGGGGGGACAATGAGCAGTTCTTC
few,TRBJ2-1,TRBV7-8,NA,CASSLVTRGSGEQFF,TGTGCCAGCAGCTTAGTAACCAGGGGTTCCGGTGAGCAGTTCTTC
few,TRBJ1-6,TRBV6-5,NA,CASSAGEGVTPLHF,TGTGCCAGCAGTGCCGGTGAAGGGGTGACACCCCTCCACTTT
few,TRBJ2-1,TRBV5-1,TRBD1,CASSLGQGAHEQFF,TGCGCCAGCAGTTTGGGACAGGGGGCTCATGAGCAGTTCTTC
few,TRBJ2-7,TRBV12-3/TRBV12-4,NA,CASSFGTALYEQYF,TGTGCCAGCAGTTTTGGGACGGCCCTTTACGAGCAGTACTTC
few,TRBJ2-2,TRBV27,NA,CASRPPAGAALGNTGELFF,TGTGCCAGCAGGCCCCCGGCAGGGGCCGCGTTGGGGAACACCGGGGAGCTGTTTTTT
few,TRBJ1-2,TRBV5-1,NA,CASSSTTGAEGGYTF,TGCGCCAGCAGCTCGACTACCGGGGCCGAAGGTGGCTACACCTTC
NA,TRBJ2-1,TRBV12-3/TRBV12-4,TRBD2,CASSLAAGDYNEQFF,TGTGCCAGCAGTTTAGCGGCGGGGGACTACAATGAGCAGTTCTTC
few,TRBJ1-1,TRBV5-1,NA,CASSFTFHGDTEAFF,TGCGCCAGCAGCTTCACCTTCCATGGGGACACTGAAGCTTTCTTT
NA,TRBJ2-2,TRBV7-2,NA,CASSPPQDTGELFF,TGTGCCAGCAGCCCCCCCCAGGACACCGGGGAGCTGTTTTTT
few,TRBJ2-1,TRBV27,NA,CASSFGPVNEQFF,TGTGCCAGCAGTTTTGGACCGGTAAATGAGCAGTTCTTC
many,TRBJ1-5,TRBV20-1,NA,CSARTDLDQPQHF,TGCAGTGCTAGGACAGATCTAGATCAGCCCCAGCATTTT
few,TRBJ1-2,TRBV4-1,TRBD1,CASSPDRILYGYTF,TGCGCCAGCAGCCCGGACAGGATCCTCTATGGCTACACCTTC
NA,TRBJ2-3,TRBV14,TRBD1,CASSQGPWTGQYF,TGTGCCAGCAGCCAAGGACCCTGGACAGGGCAGTATTTT
few,TRBJ1-4,TRBV11-2,NA,CASSFTDAPNEKLFF,TGTGCCAGCAGCTTCACCGATGCCCCTAATGAAAAACTGTTTTTT
many,TRBJ2-1,TRBV7-2,NA,CASSFPRGDSYNEQFF,TGTGCCAGCAGCTTCCCGAGGGGGGACAGTTACAATGAGCAGTTCTTC
few,TRBJ1-1,TRBV3-1,NA,CASSQGGNLGAFF,TGTGCCAGCAGCCAAGGAGGTAATCTTGGAGCTTTCTTT
few,TRBJ2-3,TRBV19,NA,CASRSDGGTDTQYF,TGTGCCAGTAGATCCGATGGGGGCACAGATACGCAGTATTTT
few,TRBJ1-2,TRBV12-3/TRBV12-4,NA,CASSLRRDRVGYTF,TGTGCCAGCAGTTTACGCCGGGATAGGGTTGGCTACACCTTC
many,TRBJ2-3,TRBV20-1,NA,CSASPGGTDTQYF,TGCAGTGCTAGCCCCGGCGGGACAGATACGCAGTATTTT
few,TRBJ2-5,TRBV18,TRBD2,CASSPQLADRGAQYF,TGTGCCAGCTCACCGCAGCTAGCGGACCGTGGGGCCCAGTACTTC
few,TRBJ2-7,TRBV30,NA,CAWGDNSYEQYF,TGTGCCTGGGGGGACAACTCCTACGAGCAGTACTTC
NA,TRBJ2-7,TRBV20-1,NA,CSARVRALHPVRGDYEQYF,TGCAGTGCTAGAGTCCGCGCCTTGCACCCAGTCCGGGGAGACTACGAGCAGTACTTC
few,TRBJ1-1,TRBV5-1,NA,CASSRAGTKNTEAFF,TGCGCCAGCAGCAGAGCCGGGACAAAGAACACTGAAGCTTTCTTT
NA,TRBJ1-1,TRBV4-2,NA,CASSQVTEMNTEAFF,TGTGCCAGCAGCCAAGTAACTGAGATGAACACTGAAGCTTTCTTT
few,TRBJ1-5,TRBV7-9,TRBD1,CASSNAWTGSNQPQHF,TGTGCCAGCAGCAACGCCTGGACAGGGTCCAATCAGCCCCAGCATTTT
few,TRBJ1-1,TRBV12-3/TRBV12-4,TRBD1,CASSRGPSTEAFF,TGTGCCAGCAGTAGGGGGCCGAGCACTGAAGCTTTCTTT
few,TRBJ2-3,TRBV24-1,NA,CATSGTGADTQYF,TGTGCCACCAGTGGTACAGGAGCAGATACGCAGTATTTT
NA,TRBJ1-2,TRBV15,TRBD1,CATSREKGAGYGYTF,TGTGCCACCAGCAGAGAGAAGGGGGCGGGCTATGGCTACACCTTC
few,TRBJ1-4,TRBV7-2,NA,CASSLVSGYEKLFF,TGTGCCAGCAGCTTAGTGTCGGGTTATGAAAAACTGTTTTTT
few,TRBJ2-3,TRBV11-2,NA,CASSSGGGPDTQYF,TGTGCCAGCAGCTCAGGGGGGGGTCCAGATACGCAGTATTTT
few,TRBJ1-1,TRBV6-6,NA,CASSYSTGNTEAFF,TGTGCCAGCAGTTACTCGACAGGGAACACTGAAGCTTTCTTT
few,TRBJ1-4,TRBV5-1,TRBD1,CASSLVGQGLGEKLFF,TGCGCCAGCAGCTTGGTTGGACAGGGATTAGGTGAAAAACTGTTTTTT
NA,TRBJ2-7,TRBV13,NA,CASTGTVRSSYEQYF,TGTGCCAGCACGGGGACGGTTCGGAGTTCCTACGAGCAGTACTTC
many,TRBJ2-3,TRBV4-3,NA,CASSRQVGISSTPDTQYF,TGCGCCAGCAGCCGACAAGTTGGGATATCGAGCACGCCAGATACGCAGTATTTT
many,TRBJ2-7,TRBV7-6,NA,CASSEGSRPGSYEQYF,TGTGCCAGCAGCGAAGGTAGCAGGCCTGGCTCCTACGAGCAGTACTTC
many,TRBJ2-4,TRBV7-9,TRBD1,CASSPTQGAVKNIQYF,TGTGCCAGCAGCCCCACACAGGGGGCCGTCAAAAACATTCAGTACTTC
few,TRBJ2-3,TRBV9,TRBD2,CASSAVTSGGAGDTQYF,TGTGCCAGCAGCGCGGTGACTAGCGGGGGGGCCGGAGATACGCAGTATTTT
few,TRBJ2-3,TRBV7-9,TRBD2,CASSPPLGLATDTQYF,TGTGCCAGCAGCCCCCCCCTCGGACTAGCGACAGATACGCAGTATTTT
NA,TRBJ1-2,TRBV6-6,TRBD1,CASSSGTAGYGYTF,TGTGCCAGCAGTTCCGGGACAGCGGGCTATGGCTACACCTTC
many,TRBJ1-6,TRBV5-1,NA,CASSLAGSSYNSPLHF,TGCGCCAGCAGCTTGGCGGGGAGCTCCTATAATTCACCCCTCCACTTT
NA,TRBJ2-5,TRBV6-6,TRBD2,CASTQGLERETQYF,TGTGCCAGCACGCAGGGACTAGAGAGAGAGACCCAGTACTTC
many,TRBJ2-3,TRBV29-1,NA,CSASSEAGDTQYF,TGCAGCGCTTCGTCTGAGGCCGGAGATACGCAGTATTTT
few,TRBJ2-3,TRBV24-1,TRBD2,CATSDIAGGADTQYF,TGTGCCACCAGTGACATAGCGGGGGGAGCAGATACGCAGTATTTT
few,TRBJ2-2,TRBV19,NA,CASSLPRLRQGTGELFF,TGTGCCAGTAGTCTACCCCGTCTTCGGCAGGGCACCGGGGAGCTGTTTTTT
few,TRBJ1-1,TRBV2,NA,CASLPETNTEAFF,TGTGCCAGCCTCCCCGAGACTAACACTGAAGCTTTCTTT
NA,TRBJ2-2,TRBV4-3,NA,CASSQESYRRWNTGELFF,TGCGCCAGCAGCCAAGAGTCGTACAGGCGGTGGAACACCGGGGAGCTGTTTTTT
NA,TRBJ2-5,TRBV18,TRBD1,CASATSPKPGQGQETQYF,TGTGCCAGCGCCACATCCCCAAAACCGGGACAGGGACAAGAGACCCAGTACTTC